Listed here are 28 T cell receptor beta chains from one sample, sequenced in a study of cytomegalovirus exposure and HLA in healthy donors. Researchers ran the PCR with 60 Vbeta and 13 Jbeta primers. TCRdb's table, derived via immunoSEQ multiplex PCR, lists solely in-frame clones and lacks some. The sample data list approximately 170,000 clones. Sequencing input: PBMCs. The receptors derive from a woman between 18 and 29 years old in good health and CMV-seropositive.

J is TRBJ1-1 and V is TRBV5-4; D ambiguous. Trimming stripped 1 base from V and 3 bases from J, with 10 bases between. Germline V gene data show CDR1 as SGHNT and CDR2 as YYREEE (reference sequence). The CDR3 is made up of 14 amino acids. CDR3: CASSLYGRDTEAFF. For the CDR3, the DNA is TGTGCCAGCAGCTTGTACGGGAGAGACACTGAAGCTTTCTTT.

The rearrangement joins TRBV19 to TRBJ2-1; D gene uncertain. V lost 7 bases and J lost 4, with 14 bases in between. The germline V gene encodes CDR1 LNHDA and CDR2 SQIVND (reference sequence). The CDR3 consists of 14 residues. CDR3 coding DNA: TGTGCCAGTAAAGACCGCGACACTTACAATGAGCAGTTCTTC. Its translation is CASKDRDTYNEQFF.

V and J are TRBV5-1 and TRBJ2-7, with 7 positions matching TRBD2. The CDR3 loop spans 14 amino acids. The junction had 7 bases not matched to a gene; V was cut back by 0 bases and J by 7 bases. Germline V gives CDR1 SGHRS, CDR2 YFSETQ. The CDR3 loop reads CASSLGAGVKEQYF. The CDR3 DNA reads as TGCGCCAGCAGCTTGGGCGCGGGGGTGAAGGAGCAGTACTTC.

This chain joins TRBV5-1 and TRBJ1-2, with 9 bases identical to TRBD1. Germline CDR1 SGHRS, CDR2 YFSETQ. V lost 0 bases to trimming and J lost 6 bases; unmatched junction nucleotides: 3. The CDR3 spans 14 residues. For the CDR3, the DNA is TGCGCCAGCAGCTTGGAGGGACAGGGAGATGGCTACACCTTC. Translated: CASSLEGQGDGYTF.

The CDR3 spells CASSEPGQGSLGNQPQHF. The CDR3 DNA is TGTGCCAGCAGCGAACCGGGACAGGGGAGTTTAGGCAATCAGCCCCAGCATTTT. The chain employs TRBV6-1 and TRBJ1-5, with 10 nucleotides matching TRBD1. The CDR3 totals 18 residues. V shed 6 bases, J shed 2 bases, and the junction held 13 bases outside the gene matches. Germline CDR1 is MNHNS and CDR2 is SASEGT.

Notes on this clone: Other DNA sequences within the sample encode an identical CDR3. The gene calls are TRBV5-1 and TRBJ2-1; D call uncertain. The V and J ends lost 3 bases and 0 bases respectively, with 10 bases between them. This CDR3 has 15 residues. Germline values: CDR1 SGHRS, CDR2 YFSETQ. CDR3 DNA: TGCGCCAGCAGCTACACAGAGAGCTCCTACAATGAGCAGTTCTTC. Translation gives CASSYTESSYNEQFF.

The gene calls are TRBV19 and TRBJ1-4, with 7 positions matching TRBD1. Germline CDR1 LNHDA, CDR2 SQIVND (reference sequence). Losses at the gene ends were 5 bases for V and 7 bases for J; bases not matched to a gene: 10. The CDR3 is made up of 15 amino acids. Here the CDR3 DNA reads TGTGCCAGTAGTCCCCGGACAGGAAGAACTGAAAAACTGTTTTTT. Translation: CASSPRTGRTEKLFF.

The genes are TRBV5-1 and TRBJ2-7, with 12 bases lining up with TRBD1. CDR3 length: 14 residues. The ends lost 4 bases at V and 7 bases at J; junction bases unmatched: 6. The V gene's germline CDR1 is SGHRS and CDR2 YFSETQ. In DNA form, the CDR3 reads TGCGCCAGCAGCGCGGGACAGGGGGCGCGTGAGCAGTACTTC. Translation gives CASSAGQGAREQYF.

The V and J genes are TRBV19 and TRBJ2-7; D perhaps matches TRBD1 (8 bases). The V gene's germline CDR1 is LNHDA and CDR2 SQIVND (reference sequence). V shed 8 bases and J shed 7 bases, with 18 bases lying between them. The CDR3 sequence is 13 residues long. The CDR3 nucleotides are TGTGCCAGTCCTTACAGGGGGGGAAGTGAGCAGTACTTC. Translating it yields CASPYRGGSEQYF.

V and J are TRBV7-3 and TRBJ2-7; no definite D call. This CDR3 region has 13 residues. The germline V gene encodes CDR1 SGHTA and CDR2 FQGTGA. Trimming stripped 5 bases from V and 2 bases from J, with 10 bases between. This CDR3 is CASSLDPTYEQYF. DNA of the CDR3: TGTGCCAGCAGCCTAGACCCAACCTACGAGCAGTACTTC. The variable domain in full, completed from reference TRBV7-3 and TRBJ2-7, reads GAGVSQTPSNKVTEKGKYVELRCDPISGHTALYWYRQSLGQGPEFLIYFQGTGAADDSGLPNDRFFAVRPEGSVSTLKIQRTERGDSAVYLCASSLDPTYEQYFGPGTRLTVT.

CDR3: CASSLVLGQRNSNQPQHF. The CDR3 DNA reads as TGTGCCAGCAGCTTAGTTCTGGGACAGAGGAATAGCAATCAGCCCCAGCATTTT. The chain joins TRBV7-6 to TRBJ1-5, with 7 bases fitting TRBD1. This CDR3 has 18 residues. V shed 1 base and J 0 bases; nucleotides not matched to a gene: 9. The germline V gene has CDR1 SGHVS and CDR2 FNYEAQ.

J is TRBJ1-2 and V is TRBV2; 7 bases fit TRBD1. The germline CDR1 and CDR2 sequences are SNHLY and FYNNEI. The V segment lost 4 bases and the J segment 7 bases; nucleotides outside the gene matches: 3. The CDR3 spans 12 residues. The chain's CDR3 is CASSGQGSGYTF. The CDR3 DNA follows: TGTGCCAGCAGTGGACAGGGAAGTGGCTACACCTTC. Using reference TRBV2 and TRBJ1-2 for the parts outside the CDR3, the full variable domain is EPEVTQTPSHQVTQMGQEVILRCVPISNHLYFYWYRQILGQKVEFLVSFYNNEISEKSEIFDDQFSVERPDGSNFTLKIRSTKLEDSAMYFCASSGQGSGYTFGSGTRLTVV.

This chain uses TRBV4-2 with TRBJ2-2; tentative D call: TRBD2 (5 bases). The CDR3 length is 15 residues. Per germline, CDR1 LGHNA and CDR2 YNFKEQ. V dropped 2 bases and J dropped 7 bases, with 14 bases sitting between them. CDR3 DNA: TGTGCCAGCAGCCAATACGGTCCAGAGGGCGGGGAGCTGTTTTTT. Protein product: CASSQYGPEGGELFF.

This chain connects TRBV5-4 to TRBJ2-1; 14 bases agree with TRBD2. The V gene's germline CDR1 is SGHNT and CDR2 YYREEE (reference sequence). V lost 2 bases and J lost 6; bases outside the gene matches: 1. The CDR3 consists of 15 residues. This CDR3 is CASSLGLAGGNEQFF. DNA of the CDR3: TGTGCCAGCAGCTTAGGACTAGCGGGAGGCAATGAGCAGTTCTTC.

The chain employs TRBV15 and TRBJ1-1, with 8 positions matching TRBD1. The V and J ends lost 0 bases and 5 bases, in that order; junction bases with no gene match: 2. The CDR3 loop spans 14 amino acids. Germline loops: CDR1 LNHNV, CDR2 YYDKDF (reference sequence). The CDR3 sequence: CATSRDTGGTEAFF. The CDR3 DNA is TGTGCCACCAGCAGAGACACAGGGGGGACTGAAGCTTTCTTT.

The CDR3 spells CASSYSKQGAGNTIYF. In DNA, the CDR3 is TGTGCCAGCAGTTACTCAAAGCAGGGGGCGGGAAACACCATATATTTT. The chain carries TRBV6-5 and TRBJ1-3, with 8 bases that match TRBD1. Losses at the gene ends were 0 bases for V and 4 bases for J; bases not matched to a gene: 5. This CDR3 region has 16 residues. The germline gives CDR1 MNHEY, CDR2 SVGAGI.

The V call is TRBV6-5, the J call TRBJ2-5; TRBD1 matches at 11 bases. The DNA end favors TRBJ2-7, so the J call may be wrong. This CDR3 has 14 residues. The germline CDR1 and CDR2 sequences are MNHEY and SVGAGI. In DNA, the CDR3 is TGTGCCAGCAGTCGGACAGGGGGCCGCTACGAGCAGTACTTC. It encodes CASSRTGGRYEQYF.

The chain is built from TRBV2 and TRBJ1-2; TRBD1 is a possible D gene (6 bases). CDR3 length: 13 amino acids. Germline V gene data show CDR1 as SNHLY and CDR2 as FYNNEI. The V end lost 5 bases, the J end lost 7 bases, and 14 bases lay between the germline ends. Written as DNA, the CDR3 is TGTGCCAGCAGTAACAGGGCTCTTAGTGGCTACACCTTC. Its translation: CASSNRALSGYTF.

The CDR3 nucleotides read TGTGCCAGCAGCGTTTCTAGCGGGGCGGACACCGGGGAGCTGTTTTTT. This sequence encodes CASSVSSGADTGELFF. V is TRBV7-2 and J is TRBJ2-2, with 9 bases aligning to TRBD2. The CDR3 consists of 16 residues. CDR1 is SGHTA and CDR2 is FQGNSA in the germline V gene. V was pared by 5 bases and J by 3 bases, with 7 bases of the junction left unmatched.

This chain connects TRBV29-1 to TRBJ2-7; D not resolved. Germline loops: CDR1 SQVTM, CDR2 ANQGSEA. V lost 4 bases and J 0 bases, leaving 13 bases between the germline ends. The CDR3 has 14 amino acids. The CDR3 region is CSVAPQYLSYEQYF. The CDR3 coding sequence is TGCAGCGTTGCCCCACAGTACCTCTCCTACGAGCAGTACTTC.

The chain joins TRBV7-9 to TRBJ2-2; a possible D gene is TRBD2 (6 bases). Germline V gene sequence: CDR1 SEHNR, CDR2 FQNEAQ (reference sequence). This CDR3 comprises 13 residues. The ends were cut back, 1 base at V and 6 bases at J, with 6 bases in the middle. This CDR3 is CASSLGDSGELFF. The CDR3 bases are TGTGCCAGCAGCTTAGGGGACTCCGGGGAGCTGTTTTTT.

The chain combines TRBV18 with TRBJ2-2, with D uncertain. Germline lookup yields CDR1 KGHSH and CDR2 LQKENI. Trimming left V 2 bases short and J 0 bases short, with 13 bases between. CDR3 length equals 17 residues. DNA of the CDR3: TGTGCCAGCTCACCAAATGATGCGGTGACGAACACCGGGGAGCTGTTTTTT. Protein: CASSPNDAVTNTGELFF.

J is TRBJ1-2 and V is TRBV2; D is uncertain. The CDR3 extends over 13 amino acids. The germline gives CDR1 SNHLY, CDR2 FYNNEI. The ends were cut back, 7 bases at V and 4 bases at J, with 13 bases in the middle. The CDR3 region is CASIHDSSYGYTF. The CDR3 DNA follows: TGTGCCAGCATTCACGACTCGAGCTATGGCTACACCTTC.

The CDR3 here is CASSPRASSGANVLTF. DNA for the CDR3: TGTGCCAGCAGCCCGAGGGCCAGCTCTGGGGCCAACGTCCTGACTTTC. The chain recombines TRBV7-2 with TRBJ2-6; D is perhaps TRBD2 (5 bases). The V gene lost 5 bases and the J gene lost 0 bases, with 11 bases spanning the gap. Looked up from germline, CDR1 is SGHTA and CDR2 is FQGNSA. This CDR3 has 16 residues. Full variable domain (outside the CDR3, taken from reference TRBV7-2 and TRBJ2-6): GAGVSQSPSNKVTEKGKDVELRCDPISGHTALYWYRQSLGQGLEFLIYFQGNSAPDKSGLPSDRFSAERTGGSVSTLTIQRTQQEDSAVYLCASSPRASSGANVLTFGAGSRLTVL.

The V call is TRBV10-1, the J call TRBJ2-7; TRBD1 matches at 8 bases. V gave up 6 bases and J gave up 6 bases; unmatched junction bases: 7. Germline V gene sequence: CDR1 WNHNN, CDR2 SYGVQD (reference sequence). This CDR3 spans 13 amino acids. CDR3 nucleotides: TGCGCCAGCAGCCACAGGGGGTTCGGCGAGCAGTACTTC. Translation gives CASSHRGFGEQYF.

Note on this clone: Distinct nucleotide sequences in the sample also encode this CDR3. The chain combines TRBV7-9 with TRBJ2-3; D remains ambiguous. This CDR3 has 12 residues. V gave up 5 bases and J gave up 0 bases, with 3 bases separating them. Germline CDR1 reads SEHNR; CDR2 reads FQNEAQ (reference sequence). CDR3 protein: CASSLSTDTQYF. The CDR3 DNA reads TGTGCCAGCAGCCTTAGCACAGATACGCAGTATTTT. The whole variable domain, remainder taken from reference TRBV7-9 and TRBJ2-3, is DTGVSQNPRHKITKRGQNVTFRCDPISEHNRLYWYRQTLGQGPEFLTYFQNEAQLEKSRLLSDRFSAERPKGSFSTLEIQRTEQGDSAMYLCASSLSTDTQYFGPGTRLTVL.

The DNA for the CDR3 is TGTGCCAGCAGCCCCCGGACAGAGGAAAAACTGTTTTTT. This sequence encodes CASSPRTEEKLFF. J is TRBJ1-4 and V is TRBV9, with D perhaps TRBD1 (6 bases). The V end was cut by 4 bases, the J end by 8 bases, with 12 bases between. The CDR3 contains 13 residues. Germline-derived CDR1 and CDR2 are SGDLS and YYNGEE.

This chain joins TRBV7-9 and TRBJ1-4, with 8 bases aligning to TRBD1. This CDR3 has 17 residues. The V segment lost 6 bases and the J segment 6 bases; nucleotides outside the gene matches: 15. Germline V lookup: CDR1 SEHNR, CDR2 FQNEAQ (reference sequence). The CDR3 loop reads CASRGTGRERGDEKLFF. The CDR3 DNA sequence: TGTGCCAGCAGGGGGACAGGAAGGGAGCGCGGAGATGAAAAACTGTTTTTT. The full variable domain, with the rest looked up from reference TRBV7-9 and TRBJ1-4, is DTGVSQNPRHKITKRGQNVTFRCDPISEHNRLYWYRQTLGQGPEFLTYFQNEAQLEKSRLLSDRFSAERPKGSFSTLEIQRTEQGDSAMYLCASRGTGRERGDEKLFFGSGTQLSVL.